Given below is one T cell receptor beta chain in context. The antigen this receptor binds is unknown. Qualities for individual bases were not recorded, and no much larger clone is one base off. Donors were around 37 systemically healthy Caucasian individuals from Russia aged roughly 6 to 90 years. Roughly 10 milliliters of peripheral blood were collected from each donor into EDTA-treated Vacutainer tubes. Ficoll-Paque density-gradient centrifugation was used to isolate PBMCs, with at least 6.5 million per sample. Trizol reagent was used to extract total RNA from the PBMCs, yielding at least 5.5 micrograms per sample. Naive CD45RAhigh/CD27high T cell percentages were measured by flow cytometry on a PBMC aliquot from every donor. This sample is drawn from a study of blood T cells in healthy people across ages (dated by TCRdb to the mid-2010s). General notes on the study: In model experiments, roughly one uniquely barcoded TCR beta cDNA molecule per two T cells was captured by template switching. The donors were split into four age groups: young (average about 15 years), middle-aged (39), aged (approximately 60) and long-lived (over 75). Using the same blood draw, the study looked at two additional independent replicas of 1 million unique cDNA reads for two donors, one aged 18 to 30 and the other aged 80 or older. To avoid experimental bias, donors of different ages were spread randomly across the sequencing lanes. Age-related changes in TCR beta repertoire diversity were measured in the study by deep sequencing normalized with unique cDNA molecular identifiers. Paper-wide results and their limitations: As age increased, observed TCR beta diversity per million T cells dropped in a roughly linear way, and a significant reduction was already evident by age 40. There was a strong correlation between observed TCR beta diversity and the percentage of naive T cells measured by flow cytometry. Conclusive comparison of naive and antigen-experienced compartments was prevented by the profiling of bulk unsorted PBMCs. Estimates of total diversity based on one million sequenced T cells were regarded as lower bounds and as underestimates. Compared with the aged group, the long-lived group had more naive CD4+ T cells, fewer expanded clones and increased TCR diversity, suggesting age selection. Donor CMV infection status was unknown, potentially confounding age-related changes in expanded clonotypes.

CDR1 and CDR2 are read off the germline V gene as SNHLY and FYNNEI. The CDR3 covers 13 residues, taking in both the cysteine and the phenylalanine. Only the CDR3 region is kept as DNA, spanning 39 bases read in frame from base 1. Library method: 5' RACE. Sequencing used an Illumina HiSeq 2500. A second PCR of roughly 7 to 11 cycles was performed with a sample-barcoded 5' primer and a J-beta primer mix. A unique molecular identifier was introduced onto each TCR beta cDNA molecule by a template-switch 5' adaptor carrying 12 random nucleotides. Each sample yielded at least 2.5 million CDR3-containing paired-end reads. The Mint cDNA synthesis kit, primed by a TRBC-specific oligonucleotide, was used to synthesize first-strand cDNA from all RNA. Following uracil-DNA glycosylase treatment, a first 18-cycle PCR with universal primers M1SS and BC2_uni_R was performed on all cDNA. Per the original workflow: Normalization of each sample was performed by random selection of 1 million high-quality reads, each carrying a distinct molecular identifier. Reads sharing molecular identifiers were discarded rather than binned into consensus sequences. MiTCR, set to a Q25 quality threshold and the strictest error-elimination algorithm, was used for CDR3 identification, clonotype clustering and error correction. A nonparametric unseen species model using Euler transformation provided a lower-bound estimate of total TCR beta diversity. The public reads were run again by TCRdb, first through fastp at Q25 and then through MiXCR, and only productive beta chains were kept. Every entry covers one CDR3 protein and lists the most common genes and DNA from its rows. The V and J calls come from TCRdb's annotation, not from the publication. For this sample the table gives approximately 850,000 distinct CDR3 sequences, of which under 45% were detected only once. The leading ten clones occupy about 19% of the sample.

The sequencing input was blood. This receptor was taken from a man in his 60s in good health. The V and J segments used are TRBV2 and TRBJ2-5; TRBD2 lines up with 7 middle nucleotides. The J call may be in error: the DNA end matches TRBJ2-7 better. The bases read TGTGCCAGCAGTGGTCGGACTAGTTCCGAGCAGTACTTC. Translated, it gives CASSGRTSSEQYF.